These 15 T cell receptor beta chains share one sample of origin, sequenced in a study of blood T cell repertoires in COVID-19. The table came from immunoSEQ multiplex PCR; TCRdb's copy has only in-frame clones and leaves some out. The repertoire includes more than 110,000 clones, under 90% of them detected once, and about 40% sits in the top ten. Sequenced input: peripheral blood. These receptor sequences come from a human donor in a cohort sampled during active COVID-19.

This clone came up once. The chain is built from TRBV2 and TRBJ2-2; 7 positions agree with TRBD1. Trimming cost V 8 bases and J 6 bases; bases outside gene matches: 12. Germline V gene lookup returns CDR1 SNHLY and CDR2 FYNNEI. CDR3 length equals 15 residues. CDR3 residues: CASFRVPTGAGELFF. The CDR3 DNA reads TGTGCCAGCTTTCGTGTTCCCACAGGGGCCGGGGAGCTGTTTTTT. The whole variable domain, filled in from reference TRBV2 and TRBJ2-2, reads EPEVTQTPSHQVTQMGQEVILRCVPISNHLYFYWYRQILGQKVEFLVSFYNNEISEKSEIFDDQFSVERPDGSNFTLKIRSTKLEDSAMYFCASFRVPTGAGELFFGEGSRLTVL.

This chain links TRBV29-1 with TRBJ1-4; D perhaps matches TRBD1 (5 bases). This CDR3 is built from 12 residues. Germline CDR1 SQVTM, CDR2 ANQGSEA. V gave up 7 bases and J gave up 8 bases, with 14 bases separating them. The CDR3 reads CSAGLSNEKLFF. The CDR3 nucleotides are TGCAGCGCGGGACTTTCCAACGAAAAACTGTTTTTT.

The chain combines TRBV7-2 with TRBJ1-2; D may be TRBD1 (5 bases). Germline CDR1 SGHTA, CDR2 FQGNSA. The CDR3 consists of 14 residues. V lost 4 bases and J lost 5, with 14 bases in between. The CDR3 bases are TGTGCCAGCAGCTCGAAAACCGACAGTTATGGCTACACCTTC. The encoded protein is CASSSKTDSYGYTF.

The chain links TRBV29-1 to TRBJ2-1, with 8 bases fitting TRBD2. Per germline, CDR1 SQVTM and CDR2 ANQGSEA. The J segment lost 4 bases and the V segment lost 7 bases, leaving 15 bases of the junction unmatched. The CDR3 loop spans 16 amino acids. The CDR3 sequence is CSAGLAGGFRYNEQFF. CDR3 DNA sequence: TGCAGCGCCGGACTCGCGGGGGGATTTCGTTACAATGAGCAGTTCTTC.

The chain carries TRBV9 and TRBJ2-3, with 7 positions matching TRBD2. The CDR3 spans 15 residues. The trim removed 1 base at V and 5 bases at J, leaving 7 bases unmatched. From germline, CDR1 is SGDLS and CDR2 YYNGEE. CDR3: CASSVREGRGDTQYF. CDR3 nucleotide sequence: TGTGCCAGCAGCGTAAGGGAGGGCCGAGGAGATACGCAGTATTTT.

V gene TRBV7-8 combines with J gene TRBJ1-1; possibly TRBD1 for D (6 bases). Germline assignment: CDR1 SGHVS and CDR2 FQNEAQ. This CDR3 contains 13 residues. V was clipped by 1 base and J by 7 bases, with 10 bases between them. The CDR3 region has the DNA TGTGCCAGCAGCTTAGTCAGGGGCGTTGAAGCTTTCTTT. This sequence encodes CASSLVRGVEAFF. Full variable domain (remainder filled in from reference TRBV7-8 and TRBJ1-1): GAGVSQSPRYKVAKRGQDVALRCDPISGHVSLFWYQQALGQGPEFLTYFQNEAQLDKSGLPSDRFFAERPEGSVSTLKIQRTQQEDSAVYLCASSLVRGVEAFFGQGTRLTVV.

The CDR3 DNA reads as TGTGCCAGCAGCACGACGGGGTACGAGCAGTACTTC. This translates into CASSTTGYEQYF. The chain links TRBV7-9 to TRBJ2-7; possible D gene TRBD2, 5 bases. The CDR3 has 12 residues. Germline CDR1 reads SEHNR; CDR2 reads FQNEAQ (reference sequence). V shed 5 bases and J shed 4 bases, with 9 bases lying between them.

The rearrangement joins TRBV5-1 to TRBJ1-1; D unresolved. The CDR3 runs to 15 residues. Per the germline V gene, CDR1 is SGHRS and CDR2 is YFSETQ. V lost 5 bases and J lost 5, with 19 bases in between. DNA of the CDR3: TGCGCCAGCAGACGCGGCGATTCGACGGGAACTGAAGCTTTCTTT. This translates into CASRRGDSTGTEAFF. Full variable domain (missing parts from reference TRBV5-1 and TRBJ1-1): KAGVTQTPRYLIKTRGQQVTLSCSPISGHRSVSWYQQTPGQGLQFLFEYFSETQRNKGNFPGRFSGRQFSNSRSEMNVSTLELGDSALYLCASRRGDSTGTEAFFGQGTRLTVV.

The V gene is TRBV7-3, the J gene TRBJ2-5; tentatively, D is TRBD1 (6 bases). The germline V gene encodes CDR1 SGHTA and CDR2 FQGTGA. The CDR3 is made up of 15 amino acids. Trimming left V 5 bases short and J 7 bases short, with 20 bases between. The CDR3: CASSATGGEVGTQYF. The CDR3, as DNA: TGTGCCAGCAGCGCGACTGGGGGCGAGGTCGGGACCCAGTACTTC.

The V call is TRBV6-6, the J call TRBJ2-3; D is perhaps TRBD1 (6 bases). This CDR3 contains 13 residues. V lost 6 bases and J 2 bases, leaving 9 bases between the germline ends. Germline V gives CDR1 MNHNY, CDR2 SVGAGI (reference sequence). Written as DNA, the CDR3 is TGTGCCAGCAGCCAGGGGCCCACAGATACGCAGTATTTT. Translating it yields CASSQGPTDTQYF.

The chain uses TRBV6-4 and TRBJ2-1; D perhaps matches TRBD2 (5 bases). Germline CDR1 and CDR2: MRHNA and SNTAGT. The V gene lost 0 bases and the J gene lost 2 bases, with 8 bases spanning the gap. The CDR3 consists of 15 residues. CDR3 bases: TGTGCCAGCAGTGACTCGGGAGCCCCCTACAATGAGCAGTTCTTC. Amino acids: CASSDSGAPYNEQFF.

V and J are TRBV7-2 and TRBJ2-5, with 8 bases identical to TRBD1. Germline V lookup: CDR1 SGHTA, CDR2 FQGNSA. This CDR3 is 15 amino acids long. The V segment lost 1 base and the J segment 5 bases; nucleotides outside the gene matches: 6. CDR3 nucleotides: TGTGCCAGCAGCTTAGACCCAGGGGGCCAGGAGACCCAGTACTTC. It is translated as CASSLDPGGQETQYF.

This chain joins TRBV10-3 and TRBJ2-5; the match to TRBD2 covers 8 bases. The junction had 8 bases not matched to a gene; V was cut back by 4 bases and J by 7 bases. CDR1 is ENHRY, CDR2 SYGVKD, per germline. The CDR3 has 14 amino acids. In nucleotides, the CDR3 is TGTGCCATCAGTGGACCAGCGGGAGAGGGGACCCAGTACTTC. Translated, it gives CAISGPAGEGTQYF.

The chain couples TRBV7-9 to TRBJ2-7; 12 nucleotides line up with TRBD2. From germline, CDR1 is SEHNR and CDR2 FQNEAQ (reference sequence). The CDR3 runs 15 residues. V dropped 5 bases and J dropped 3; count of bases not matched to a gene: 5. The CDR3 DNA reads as TGTGCCAGCAGCACACTAGCGGGGGGCCGCTACGAGCAGTACTTC. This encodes CASSTLAGGRYEQYF.

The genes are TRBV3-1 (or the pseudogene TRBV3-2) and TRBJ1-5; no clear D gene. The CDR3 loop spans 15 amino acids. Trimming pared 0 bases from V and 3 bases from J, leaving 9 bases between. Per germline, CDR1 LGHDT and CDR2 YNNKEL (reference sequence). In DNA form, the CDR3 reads TGTGCCAGCAGCCAAGAGAGGGCTGTCAATCAGCCCCAGCATTTT. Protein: CASSQERAVNQPQHF.